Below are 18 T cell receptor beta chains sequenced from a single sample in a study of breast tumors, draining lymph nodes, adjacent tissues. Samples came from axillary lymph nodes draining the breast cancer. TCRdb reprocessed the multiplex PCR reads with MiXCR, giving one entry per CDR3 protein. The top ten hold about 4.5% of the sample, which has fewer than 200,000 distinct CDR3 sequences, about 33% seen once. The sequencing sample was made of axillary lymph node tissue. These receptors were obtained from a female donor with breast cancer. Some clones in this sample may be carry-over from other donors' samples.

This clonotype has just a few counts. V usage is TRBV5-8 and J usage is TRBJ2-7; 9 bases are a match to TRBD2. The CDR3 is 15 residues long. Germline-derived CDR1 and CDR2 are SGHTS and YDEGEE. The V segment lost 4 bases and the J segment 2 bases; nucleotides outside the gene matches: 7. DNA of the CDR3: TGTGCCAGCAGCCTCGGACTAGCGTCGGCCTACGAGCAGTACTTC. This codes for CASSLGLASAYEQYF.

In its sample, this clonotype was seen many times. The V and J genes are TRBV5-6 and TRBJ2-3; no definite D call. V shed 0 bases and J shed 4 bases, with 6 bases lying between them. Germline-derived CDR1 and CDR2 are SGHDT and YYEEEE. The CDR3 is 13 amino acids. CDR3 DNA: TGTGCCAGCAGCTTGGCCGGGCCAGATACGCAGTATTTT. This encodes CASSLAGPDTQYF.

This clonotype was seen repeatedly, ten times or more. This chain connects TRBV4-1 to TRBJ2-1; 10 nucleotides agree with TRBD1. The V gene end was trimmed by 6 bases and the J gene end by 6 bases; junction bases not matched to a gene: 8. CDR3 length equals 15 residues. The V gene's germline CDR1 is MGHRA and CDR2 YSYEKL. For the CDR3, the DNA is TGCGCCAGCAGACAACCGGGACAGGGGACCAATGAGCAGTTCTTC. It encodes CASRQPGQGTNEQFF.

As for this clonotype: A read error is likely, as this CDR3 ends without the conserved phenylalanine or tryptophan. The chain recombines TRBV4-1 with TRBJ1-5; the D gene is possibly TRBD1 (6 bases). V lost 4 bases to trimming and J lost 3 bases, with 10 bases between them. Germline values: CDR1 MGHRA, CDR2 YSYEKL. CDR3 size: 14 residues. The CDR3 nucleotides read TGCGCCAGCAGCCTACAGGGTCTCAATCAGCCCCAGCATTGT. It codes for CASSLQGLNQPQHC.

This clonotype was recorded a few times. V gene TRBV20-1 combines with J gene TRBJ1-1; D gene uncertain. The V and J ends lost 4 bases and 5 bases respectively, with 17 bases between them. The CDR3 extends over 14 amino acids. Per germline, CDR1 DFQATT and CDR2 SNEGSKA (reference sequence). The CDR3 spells CSANRLAAGTEAFF. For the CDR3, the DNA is TGCAGTGCTAATAGACTCGCCGCTGGAACTGAAGCTTTCTTT.

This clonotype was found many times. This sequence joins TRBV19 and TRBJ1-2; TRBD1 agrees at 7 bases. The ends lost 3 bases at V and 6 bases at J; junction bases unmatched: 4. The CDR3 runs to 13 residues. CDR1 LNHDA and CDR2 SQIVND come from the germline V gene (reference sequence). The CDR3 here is CASSITGVDGYTF. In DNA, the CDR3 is TGTGCCAGTAGTATCACAGGGGTAGATGGCTACACCTTC.

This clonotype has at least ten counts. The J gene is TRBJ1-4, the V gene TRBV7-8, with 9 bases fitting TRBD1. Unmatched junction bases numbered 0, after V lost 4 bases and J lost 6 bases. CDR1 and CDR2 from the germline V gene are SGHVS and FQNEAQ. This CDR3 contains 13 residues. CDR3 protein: CASSWDRDEKLFF. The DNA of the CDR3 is TGTGCCAGCAGCTGGGACAGGGATGAAAAACTGTTTTTT.

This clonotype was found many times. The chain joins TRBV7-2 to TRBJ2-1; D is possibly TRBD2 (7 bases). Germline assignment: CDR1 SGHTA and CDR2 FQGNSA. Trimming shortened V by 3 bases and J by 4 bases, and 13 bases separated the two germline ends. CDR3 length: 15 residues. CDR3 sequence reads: CASSFRRGGYNEQFF. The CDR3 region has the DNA TGTGCCAGCAGCTTTAGGAGGGGGGGTTACAATGAGCAGTTCTTC.

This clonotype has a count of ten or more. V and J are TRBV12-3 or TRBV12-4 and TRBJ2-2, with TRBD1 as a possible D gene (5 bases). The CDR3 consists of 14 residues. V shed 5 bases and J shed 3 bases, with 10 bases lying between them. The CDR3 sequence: CASSPRAHTGELFF. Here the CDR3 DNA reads TGTGCCAGCAGTCCCAGGGCCCACACCGGGGAGCTGTTTTTT.

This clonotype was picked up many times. For the CDR3, the DNA is TGCAGTGCTAGAGATCCAACAGGGACGTGGGGCTACACCTTC. It specifies CSARDPTGTWGYTF. The chain recombines TRBV20-1 with TRBJ1-2, with a weak D call TRBD1 (6 bases). Germline CDR1 reads DFQATT; CDR2 reads SNEGSKA (reference sequence). The CDR3 is 14 residues long. The V and J ends lost 0 bases and 8 bases respectively, with 16 bases between them.

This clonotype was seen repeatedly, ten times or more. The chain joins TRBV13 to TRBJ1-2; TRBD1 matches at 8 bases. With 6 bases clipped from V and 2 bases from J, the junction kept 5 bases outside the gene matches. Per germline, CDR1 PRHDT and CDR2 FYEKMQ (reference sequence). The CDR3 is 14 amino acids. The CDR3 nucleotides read TGTGCCAGCAGAATCCAGGGGGCGAACTATGGCTACACCTTC. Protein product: CASRIQGANYGYTF.

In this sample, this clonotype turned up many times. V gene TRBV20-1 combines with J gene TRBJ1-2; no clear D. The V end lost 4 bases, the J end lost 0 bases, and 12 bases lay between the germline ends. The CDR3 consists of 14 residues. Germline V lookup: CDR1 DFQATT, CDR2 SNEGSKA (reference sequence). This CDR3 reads CSAIFLCANYGYTF. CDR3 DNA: TGCAGTGCTATATTCTTATGTGCTAACTATGGCTACACCTTC.

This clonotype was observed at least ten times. The CDR3 is CASSRSTSGRPDTQYF. As DNA, the CDR3 is TGTGCCAGCAGCCGTTCGACTAGCGGGCGCCCAGATACGCAGTATTTT. This chain connects TRBV7-3 to TRBJ2-3, with TRBD2 identical over 10 bases. CDR1 SGHTA and CDR2 FQGTGA come from the germline V gene. With 5 bases clipped from V and 4 bases from J, the junction kept 9 bases outside the gene matches. The CDR3 length is 16 residues.

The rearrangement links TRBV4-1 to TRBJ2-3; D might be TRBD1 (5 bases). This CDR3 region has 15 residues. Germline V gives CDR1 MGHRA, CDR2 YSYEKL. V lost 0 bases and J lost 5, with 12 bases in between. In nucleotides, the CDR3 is TGCGCCAGCAGCCAAGATAGGGGCCTAGGAGATACGCAGTATTTT. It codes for CASSQDRGLGDTQYF.

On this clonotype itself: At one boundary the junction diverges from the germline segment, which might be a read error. The chain's CDR3 is CSVEKSTWGQNTGELSW. The CDR3 bases are TGCAGCGTTGAGAAATCAACGTGGGGACAGAACACCGGGGAGCTGTCTTGG. The rearrangement joins TRBV29-1 to TRBJ2-2; TRBD1 matches 7 bases. The CDR3 has 17 residues. CDR1 and CDR2 (germline): SQVTM, ANQGSEA.

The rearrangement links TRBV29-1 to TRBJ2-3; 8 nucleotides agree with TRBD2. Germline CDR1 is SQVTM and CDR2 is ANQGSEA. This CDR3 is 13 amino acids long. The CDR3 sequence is CTLGSGTTDTQYF. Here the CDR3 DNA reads TGCACCCTGGGTAGCGGGACCACAGATACGCAGTATTTT.

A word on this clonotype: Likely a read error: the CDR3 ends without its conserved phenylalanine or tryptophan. CDR3 protein: CASSFTPRANYGYTC. For the CDR3, the DNA is TGTGCCAGCAGTTTCACCCCGAGGGCCAACTATGGCTACACCTGC. The chain links TRBV12-3 or TRBV12-4 to TRBJ1-2; D ambiguous. V shed 3 bases and J shed 2 bases, with 13 bases lying between them. The CDR3 extends over 15 amino acids.

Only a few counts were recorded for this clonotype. The CDR3 is CASSYSRGPQHF. As DNA, the CDR3 is TGTGCCAGCAGTTACTCACGAGGGCCCCAGCATTTT. This chain links TRBV6-2 or TRBV6-3 with TRBJ1-5; D ambiguous. Between the trimmed V and J ends, which lost 0 bases and 9 bases, there was a span of 6 bases. CDR3 size: 12 residues. Germline V gene data show CDR1 as MNHEY and CDR2 as SVGEGT.